Below are 30 T cell receptor beta chains sequenced from a single sample in a study of T cells in Graves' hyperthyroidism and ophthalmopathy. There were TCR beta CDR3 regions amplified from RNA transcripts. The primer set for the first-round RT-PCR of the TCR CDR3 was HTBI. TCRdb re-called the multiplex PCR reads through MiXCR, storing one row per CDR3 protein. The top ten clones hold 7.5% to 9.5% of a sample with hundreds of thousands of distinct CDR3 sequences, over 35% of them seen once. The sequencing input was blood. Every receptor here comes from a man younger than 35 with Graves' hyperthyroidism.

This clonotype was detected many times. The chain couples TRBV12-3 or TRBV12-4 to TRBJ1-6; D uncertain. V lost 3 bases and J 8 bases, leaving 14 bases between the germline ends. The CDR3 length is 15 residues. CDR3 loop: CASSFAGIGDSPLHF. In DNA, the CDR3 is TGTGCCAGCAGTTTCGCCGGGATCGGGGATTCACCCCTCCACTTT.

The chain recombines TRBV20-1 with TRBJ2-3; 13 bases are a match to TRBD2. CDR1 DFQATT and CDR2 SNEGSKA come from the germline V gene (reference sequence). V gave up 3 bases and J gave up 6 bases; unmatched junction bases: 6. CDR3 length: 15 residues. CDR3 protein: CSASPGLAGMDTQYF. CDR3 nucleotide sequence: TGCAGTGCTAGCCCGGGACTAGCGGGGATGGATACGCAGTATTTT.

This clonotype was seen a handful of times. The chain has TRBV12-3 or TRBV12-4 and TRBJ1-1; D is ambiguous. V was pared by 5 bases and J by 0 bases, with 13 bases between. The CDR3 has 15 amino acids. The CDR3 coding sequence is TGTGCCAGCAGTCCCGGACGCGTCATGAACACTGAAGCTTTCTTT. It yields the protein CASSPGRVMNTEAFF.

The chain uses TRBV7-9 and TRBJ1-1; D is uncertain. The CDR3 length is 15 residues. V lost 0 bases, J lost 2 bases, and 10 bases lay in between. The germline V gene encodes CDR1 SEHNR and CDR2 FQNEAQ (reference sequence). The CDR3 DNA follows: TGTGCCAGCAGCTTAGCAATAGGGCAAAACACTGAAGCTTTCTTT. Translation gives CASSLAIGQNTEAFF. Filled out from reference TRBV7-9 and TRBJ1-1, the complete variable domain reads DTGVSQNPRHKITKRGQNVTFRCDPISEHNRLYWYRQTLGQGPEFLTYFQNEAQLEKSRLLSDRFSAERPKGSFSTLEIQRTEQGDSAMYLCASSLAIGQNTEAFFGQGTRLTVV.

There are many counts of this clonotype. J is TRBJ2-5 and V is TRBV29-1, with 7 positions matching TRBD2. This CDR3 has 16 residues. V gave up 3 bases and J gave up 5 bases; unmatched junction bases: 15. Germline V gene lookup returns CDR1 SQVTM and CDR2 ANQGSEA. CDR3 residues: CSVDGPAGRPGETQYF. In nucleotides, the CDR3 is TGCAGCGTTGACGGTCCAGCGGGAAGGCCCGGGGAGACCCAGTACTTC.

This clonotype was counted once. The rearrangement uses TRBV10-3 and TRBJ1-5; TRBD1 agrees at 7 bases. Germline-derived CDR1 and CDR2 are ENHRY and SYGVKD. The V gene end was trimmed by 2 bases and the J gene end by 0 bases; junction bases not matched to a gene: 1. The CDR3 is 15 residues long. The CDR3 sequence is CAISEGTVSNQPQHF. The CDR3, as DNA: TGTGCCATCAGTGAGGGGACAGTTAGCAATCAGCCCCAGCATTTT.

Many counts were recorded for this clonotype. The J gene is TRBJ1-2, the V gene TRBV15, with D possibly TRBD1 on 5 matching bases. This CDR3 is built from 17 residues. With 0 bases removed from V and 4 bases from J, the gap between germline ends came to 18 bases. Germline V gene lookup returns CDR1 LNHNV and CDR2 YYDKDF (reference sequence). CDR3 sequence: CATSRDLGSAGSYGYTF. As DNA, the CDR3 is TGTGCCACCAGCAGAGATTTGGGGTCGGCAGGGAGCTATGGCTACACCTTC.

This clonotype was recorded at least ten times. The V and J genes are TRBV12-3 or TRBV12-4 and TRBJ1-2, with D possibly being TRBD1 (5 bases). The CDR3 extends over 11 amino acids. Trimming cost V 7 bases and J 4 bases, with 7 bases left between them. Here the CDR3 reads CASTQGYGYTF. The CDR3 DNA reads as TGTGCCAGCACGCAGGGCTATGGCTACACCTTC.

The chain uses TRBV12-3 or TRBV12-4 and TRBJ1-2; D remains ambiguous. This CDR3 region has 12 residues. V was cut by 6 bases and J by 4 bases, with 9 bases left in between. CDR3 sequence reads: CASSRELYGYTF. The CDR3 bases are TGTGCCAGCAGCCGGGAGCTCTATGGCTACACCTTC.

The chain recombines TRBV29-1 with TRBJ1-6; TRBD1 agrees at 8 bases. With V trimmed by 7 bases and J by 7 bases, 0 bases remained unmatched. CDR1 and CDR2 (germline): SQVTM, ANQGSEA. The CDR3 covers 11 residues. The CDR3 DNA follows: TGCAGCGGGACAGGGAATTCACCCCTCCACTTT. Residues: CSGTGNSPLHF.

This clonotype showed up just once. The gene calls are TRBV29-1 and TRBJ1-5; D is possibly TRBD1 (5 bases). Per germline, CDR1 SQVTM and CDR2 ANQGSEA. V was pared by 4 bases and J by 0 bases, with 10 bases between. The CDR3 extends over 14 amino acids. Written as DNA, the CDR3 is TGCAGCGTTGTGGCAGGGAATAGCAATCAGCCCCAGCATTTT. It encodes CSVVAGNSNQPQHF.

This clonotype was counted a few times. The CDR3 does not close with the conserved phenylalanine or tryptophan, likely indicating a read error. It is unclear where the CDR3 begins or ends on the DNA, so no DNA is shown, and the CDR3 is as TCRdb lists it. The chain carries TRBV7-9 and TRBJ2-2; the listed D gene, TRBD1, was not tested against the DNA. The V gene's germline CDR1 is SEHNR and CDR2 FQNEAQ (reference sequence). The CDR3 numbers 9 amino acids, ends counted. CDR3 amino acids: CASSKDRAI.

This rearrangement joins TRBV10-3 to TRBJ1-4, with D unresolved. This CDR3 spans 14 amino acids. V lost 2 bases and J lost 8, with 12 bases in between. Per germline, CDR1 ENHRY and CDR2 SYGVKD. DNA for the CDR3: TGTGCCATCAGTGAGGTCAGCCCAAACGAAAAACTGTTTTTT. Protein sequence: CAISEVSPNEKLFF.

In this sample, this clonotype turned up many times. This rearrangement joins TRBV11-2 to TRBJ2-7; the D is unclear. The V gene's germline CDR1 is SGHAT and CDR2 FQNNGV. This CDR3 comprises 11 residues. V lost 5 bases, J lost 9 bases, and 11 bases lay in between. Written as DNA, the CDR3 is TGTGCCAGCAGCCCCGCGGTGGGGCAGTACTTC. It translates to CASSPAVGQYF.

To note about this clonotype: The junction departs from the called germline gene at one end, perhaps through a read error. The chain combines TRBV10-3 with TRBJ2-7; D possibly matches TRBD1 or TRBD2 (5 bases each). CDR1 and CDR2 from the germline V gene are ENHRY and SYGVKD. The CDR3 contains 17 residues. The CDR3 loop reads CAIGETGTPAGSYEQYF. CDR3 DNA sequence: TGTGCCATCGGTGAAACCGGGACGCCGGCTGGCTCCTACGAGCAGTACTTC.

On this clonotype itself: The junction does not match germline at one end; this may be a read error. The rearrangement joins TRBV2 to TRBJ1-5, with a tentative D call TRBD1 (5 bases). CDR1 is SNHLY, CDR2 FYNNEI, per germline. The CDR3 is made up of 15 amino acids. The CDR3 nucleotides are TGCGCCAGCAGCCTCAACGGGGCTGCGAATCAGCCCCAGCATTTT. Its translation: CASSLNGAANQPQHF.

Concerning this clonotype itself: A read error may account for a junction end that differs from germline. This chain connects TRBV10-1 to TRBJ1-1; D not certain. There are 15 residues in the CDR3. Germline V gene data show CDR1 as WNHNN and CDR2 as SYGVQD (reference sequence). This CDR3 is CASSASVQVGTEAFF. The CDR3 DNA reads TGCGCCAGCAGTGCTAGTGTTCAGGTAGGCACTGAAGCTTTCTTC.

This clonotype has only a few counts. The chain uses TRBV6-2 or TRBV6-3 and TRBJ2-7; D possibly corresponds to TRBD2 (5 bases). Trimming removed 2 bases from V and 0 bases from J, with 8 bases in between. This CDR3 region has 14 residues. Per germline, CDR1 MNHEY and CDR2 SVGEGT. DNA for the CDR3: TGTGCCAGCAGTTACGGACTGATCTCCTACGAGCAGTACTTC. Its protein product is CASSYGLISYEQYF.

Remarks on this clonotype: One end of the junction does not line up with germline, which may come from a read error. The V gene is TRBV6-5, the J gene TRBJ1-2; D remains ambiguous. The V gene's germline CDR1 is MNHEY and CDR2 SVGAGI. This CDR3 region has 14 residues. The CDR3 spells CAISYSKALRGYTF. Here the CDR3 DNA reads TGTGCCATCAGTTACTCTAAGGCTCTACGAGGCTACACCTTC.

This chain links TRBV10-3 with TRBJ1-1, with TRBD1 identical over 8 bases. The length of the CDR3 is 14 residues. With 6 bases clipped from V and 1 base from J, the junction kept 4 bases outside the gene matches. The germline CDR1 and CDR2 sequences are ENHRY and SYGVKD. The CDR3 loop is CAISLGQGNTEAFF. In DNA, the CDR3 is TGTGCCATCAGCCTCGGACAGGGGAACACTGAAGCTTTCTTT.

This clonotype was seen repeatedly, ten times or more. The chain uses TRBV5-1 and TRBJ1-6; no definite D call. The CDR3 is 14 amino acids. The V gene lost 4 bases and the J gene lost 7 bases, with 12 bases spanning the gap. Germline CDR1 SGHRS, CDR2 YFSETQ. The CDR3 sequence: CASSLDSSNSPLHF. CDR3 DNA sequence: TGCGCCAGCAGCCTAGATTCGAGCAATTCACCCCTCCACTTT.

This clonotype was seen more than once but under ten times. The rearrangement uses TRBV7-2 and TRBJ1-2, with D possibly being TRBD1 (5 bases). V dropped 5 bases and J dropped 6 bases, with 16 bases sitting between them. Germline V gene lookup returns CDR1 SGHTA and CDR2 FQGNSA. The CDR3 has 14 residues. The CDR3 here is CASSPGTLDHGYTF. CDR3 in DNA: TGTGCCAGCAGCCCCGGGACCCTGGATCATGGCTACACCTTC.

This clonotype was recorded at least ten times. The rearrangement joins TRBV19 to TRBJ1-6; no definite D call. Germline V gene lookup returns CDR1 LNHDA and CDR2 SQIVND (reference sequence). Trimming took 7 bases from V and 7 from J, leaving 14 bases between them. This CDR3 spans 14 amino acids. The CDR3 reads CASTPNRSNSPLHF. The CDR3 nucleotides read TGTGCCAGTACCCCAAACCGGTCGAATTCACCCCTCCACTTT.

This clonotype was seen more than once but under ten times. J is TRBJ2-2 and V is TRBV20-1; D is uncertain. In germline, CDR1 is DFQATT, CDR2 SNEGSKA (reference sequence). V lost 3 bases, J lost 6 bases, and 8 bases lay in between. The CDR3 loop spans 12 amino acids. The CDR3 sequence is CSARDQPGELFF. The DNA of the CDR3 is TGCAGTGCTAGGGACCAACCCGGGGAGCTGTTTTTT.

The chain uses TRBV12-5 and TRBJ2-2; D not certain. V lost 0 bases, J lost 6 bases, and 5 bases lay in between. This CDR3 spans 13 amino acids. Germline loops: CDR1 LGHNT, CDR2 FRNRAP. The CDR3 DNA sequence: TGTGCTAGTGGTTTGGTACTCCCCGGGGAGCTGTTTTTT. Translating gives CASGLVLPGELFF.

The sample holds many counts of this clonotype. The gene calls are TRBV2 and TRBJ1-4; TRBD1 agrees at 9 bases. CDR1 SNHLY and CDR2 FYNNEI come from the germline V gene. The V gene end was trimmed by 6 bases and the J gene end by 7 bases; junction bases not matched to a gene: 9. The CDR3 loop spans 15 amino acids. CDR3 coding DNA: TGTGCCAGCAGGGGACAGGGCCTGACGGGTGAAAAACTGTTTTTT. This sequence encodes CASRGQGLTGEKLFF.

Regarding this clonotype: This may be a read error, as it is one base from a much larger clone. Because it lacks the conserved phenylalanine or tryptophan at the end, this CDR3 is likely a read error. The chain links TRBV2 to TRBJ1-2; D is possibly TRBD1 (6 bases). The CDR3 spans 13 residues. V gave up 3 bases and J gave up 5 bases, with 10 bases separating them. The germline V gene encodes CDR1 SNHLY and CDR2 FYNNEI. As DNA, the CDR3 is TGTGCCAGCAGTGAGGTGGGGGCGTATGGCTACACCCTC. It is translated as CASSEVGAYGYTL.

The genes are TRBV5-4 and TRBJ2-7, with 10 nucleotides matching TRBD1. Germline V gene lookup returns CDR1 SGHNT and CDR2 YYREEE (reference sequence). This CDR3 spans 14 amino acids. Germline trimming cut 4 bases from V and 4 bases from J; bases unmatched to any gene: 5. The CDR3 DNA sequence: TGTGCCAGCAGCATAGGGACAGGGGAATACGAGCAGTACTTC. Encoded protein: CASSIGTGEYEQYF.

This clonotype was seen many times. V gene TRBV9 combines with J gene TRBJ1-2; 7 positions match TRBD1. Per the germline V gene, CDR1 is SGDLS and CDR2 is YYNGEE. The CDR3 sequence is 16 residues long. J was trimmed by 0 bases and V by 1 base; bases with no gene match: 6. CDR3 protein: CASSVSGTASNYGYTF. Written as DNA, the CDR3 is TGTGCCAGCAGCGTATCCGGGACAGCTTCTAACTATGGCTACACCTTC.

This sequence joins TRBV10-1 and TRBJ2-5, with 12 bases that match TRBD2. Per the germline V gene, CDR1 is WNHNN and CDR2 is SYGVQD (reference sequence). V lost 9 bases to trimming and J lost 5 bases; unmatched junction nucleotides: 1. The CDR3 covers 12 residues. The DNA for the CDR3 is TGCGCCAGGACTAGCGGGAGTGAGACCCAGTACTTC. This translates into CARTSGSETQYF.